This T cell receptor (beta chain) appears in the sequencing data of a study of chemoradiotherapy in HPV16-positive cancers. With regard to this clone: No antigen is known for it.

Data came from immunoSEQ multiplex PCR; TCRdb stores just in-frame clones and leaves some out. The sample carries fewer than 1,000 clones, around 90% recorded once. Germline V gene lookup returns CDR1 KGHSH and CDR2 LQKENI. This CDR3 is 16 amino acids long. Trimming left V 6 bases short and J 0 bases short, with 15 bases between. General observations from the study: In HPV16-positive patients, HPV-responsive T-cell expansion tracked better recurrence-free survival. HPV-specific T cells were functionally defined from only two HPV16-positive patients.

The specimen was tumor tissue, collected from a patient who underwent chemoradiotherapy. The clonotype was recovered from a human donor with HPV-associated anogenital cancer. This chain joins TRBV18 and TRBJ1-5; TRBD1 is a possible D gene (5 bases). The CDR3 reads CASSSGGSNSNQPQHF. The CDR3 DNA is TGTGCCAGCTCTAGTGGGGGGTCGAATAGCAATCAGCCCCAGCATTTT. The variable domain in full, completed from reference TRBV18 and TRBJ1-5, reads NAGVMQNPRHLVRRRGQEARLRCSPMKGHSHVYWYRQLPEEGLKFMVYLQKENIIDESGMPKERFSAEFPKEGPSILRIQQVVRGDSAAYFCASSSGGSNSNQPQHFGDGTRLSIL.